Each of the 10 T cell receptor beta chains below was sequenced from the same sample in a study of hypomethylating agent response in myelodysplastic syndrome. Sequencing was performed with immunoSEQ multiplex PCR; in TCRdb, only in-frame clones are kept and a portion is missing. The sample consists of 4,000 or so clones, about 87% of them appearing once. The sample here was bone marrow, taken before or after starting hypomethylating agent treatment for myelodysplastic syndrome (not recorded which). These receptors came from a human donor with myelodysplastic syndrome.

A few counts support this clone. CDR3 in amino acids: CASNHPSEKLFF. The CDR3 DNA sequence: TGTGCCAGCAACCACCCAAGTGAAAAACTGTTTTTT. The chain links TRBV6-1 to TRBJ1-4; no reliable D call. V was cut by 7 bases and J by 7 bases, with 10 bases left in between. Germline V gene lookup returns CDR1 MNHNS and CDR2 SASEGT. This CDR3 is 12 amino acids long.

The chain recombines TRBV7-9 with TRBJ1-2; the D is unclear. The CDR3 covers 16 residues. In germline, CDR1 is SEHNR, CDR2 FQNEAQ (reference sequence). V lost 5 bases, J lost 2 bases, and 18 bases lay in between. This CDR3 is CASSPTGWGKNYGYTF. As DNA, the CDR3 is TGTGCCAGCAGCCCGACTGGATGGGGTAAAAACTATGGCTACACCTTC.

V gene TRBV7-9 combines with J gene TRBJ1-2; D unresolved. The V gene's germline CDR1 is SEHNR and CDR2 FQNEAQ (reference sequence). V was cut by 4 bases and J by 2 bases, with 11 bases left in between. The CDR3 covers 14 residues. The CDR3 region has the DNA TGTGCCAGCAGCTCCCGGGCCTCCAACTATGGCTACACCTTC. Encoded protein: CASSSRASNYGYTF. The full variable domain, rest sourced from reference TRBV7-9 and TRBJ1-2, is DTGVSQNPRHKITKRGQNVTFRCDPISEHNRLYWYRQTLGQGPEFLTYFQNEAQLEKSRLLSDRFSAERPKGSFSTLEIQRTEQGDSAMYLCASSSRASNYGYTFGSGTRLTVV.

The chain has TRBV7-2 and TRBJ2-2, with D hard to call. V was pared by 1 base and J by 6 bases, with 9 bases between. Germline V lookup: CDR1 SGHTA, CDR2 FQGNSA. The CDR3 length is 14 residues. The CDR3 DNA reads TGTGCCAGCAGCTTAGGGGTTTTCGCCGGGGAGCTGTTTTTT. Its protein is CASSLGVFAGELFF.

In nucleotides, the CDR3 is TGTGCCAGCCACCCGGGACAACTCACAGATACGCAGTATTTT. Translation: CASHPGQLTDTQYF. This rearrangement joins TRBV2 to TRBJ2-3; TRBD1 might be the D (6 bases). The CDR3 contains 14 residues. Trimming shortened V by 8 bases and J by 2 bases, and 14 bases separated the two germline ends. The germline CDR1 and CDR2 sequences are SNHLY and FYNNEI.

The chain is built from TRBV28 and TRBJ2-5; weak D call: TRBD2 (6 bases). The CDR3 totals 14 residues. The V gene lost 3 bases and the J gene lost 2 bases, with 10 bases spanning the gap. Germline loops: CDR1 MDHEN, CDR2 SYDVKM. CDR3 amino acids: CASSFPGLQETQYF. In DNA, the CDR3 is TGTGCCAGCAGTTTCCCCGGACTACAAGAGACCCAGTACTTC.

Comments on this clone: An end of the junction does not agree with germline; a read error may underlie this. Other DNA sequences in the same sample also yield this CDR3. The gene calls are TRBV5-1 and TRBJ1-4; TRBD1 matches at 7 bases. The V gene's germline CDR1 is SGHRS and CDR2 YFSETQ. The length of the CDR3 is 16 residues. CDR3 protein: CASSLGLQGSSEKLFF. The CDR3 DNA sequence: TGCGCCAGCAGCTTGGGACTACAGGGGAGTAGTGAAAAGCTGTTTTTT.

V usage is TRBV9 and J usage is TRBJ2-3; D unresolved. The germline CDR1 and CDR2 sequences are SGDLS and YYNGEE. Between the trimmed V and J ends, which lost 0 bases and 0 bases, there was a span of 8 bases. This CDR3 comprises 15 residues. In DNA, the CDR3 is TGTGCCAGCAGCGTAGCGAGTACAAGCACAGATACGCAGTATTTT. Its protein product is CASSVASTSTDTQYF.

The chain recombines TRBV30 with TRBJ1-2; D is ambiguous. Deletions cut 4 bases from V and 3 bases from J, with 6 bases between. Germline assignment: CDR1 GTSNPN and CDR2 SVGIG (reference sequence). The CDR3 is made up of 11 amino acids. CDR3: CAWKGYYGYTF. The CDR3 DNA is TGTGCCTGGAAGGGTTACTATGGCTACACCTTC.

This chain uses TRBV6-5 with TRBJ2-3; D gene uncertain. Trimming took off 2 bases at V and 5 bases at J, with 11 bases between the two ends. This CDR3 is built from 14 residues. CDR1 is MNHEY, CDR2 SVGAGI, per germline. CDR3 residues: CASSYGSPGDTQYF. The CDR3 nucleotides read TGTGCCAGCAGTTACGGGTCCCCGGGAGATACGCAGTATTTT.